These T cell receptor beta chains were read from a single sample in a study of spatial heterogeneity in lung cancer. In TCRdb, the 5' RACE reads were re-called with MiXCR into one record per CDR3 protein. This table has tens of thousands of distinct CDR3 sequences, 6% to 7.5% appearing once. The sequenced sample was PBMCs, obtained at surgery. The receptors were gathered from a male donor with early-stage non-small cell lung cancer. The CDR3 runs from the conserved cysteine through the conserved F or W. The D gene is left open where the match is weak. Clone size is given for some rows only: seen once, a few or many times, or a class if the clone is expanded.

d_gene	j_gene	abundance	v_gene	CDR3nt	CDR3aa
-	TRBJ2-3	few	TRBV30	TGTGCCTGGAGTGCGCGGGGCACAGATACGCAGTATTTT	CAWSARGTDTQYF
-	TRBJ1-5	many	TRBV30	TGTGCCTGGAGTACTAGCCGGGACCGAAATCAGCCCCAGCATTTT	CAWSTSRDRNQPQHF
TRBD1	TRBJ1-1	many	TRBV5-1	TGCGCCAGCAGCATGGGACAGTTTGAAGCTTTCTTT	CASSMGQFEAFF
-	TRBJ1-4	-	TRBV7-2	TGTGCCAGCAGAGCGGGCCTTAATGAAAAACTGTTTTTT	CASRAGLNEKLFF
TRBD2	TRBJ2-3	many	TRBV20-1	TGCAGTGCTCCAGCGGGGCTAACGCAGTATTTT	CSAPAGLTQYF
TRBD1	TRBJ2-7	few	TRBV6-2/TRBV6-3	TGTGCCAGCAGTTCACAGGGGGCCCCATACTACGAGCAGTACTTC	CASSSQGAPYYEQYF
TRBD1	TRBJ1-2	many	TRBV6-2/TRBV6-3	TGTGCCAGCAGTTCCATTGACAGGGTCCATGGCTACACCTTC	CASSSIDRVHGYTF
TRBD1	TRBJ2-3	medium-sized	TRBV5-5	TGTGCCAGCAGCTTGGCAGGGGGCGTGGATACGCAGTATTTT	CASSLAGGVDTQYF
-	TRBJ2-7	many	TRBV28	TGTGCCAGCAAGGCGCCCGGGGGTATCTCCTACGAGCAGTACTTC	CASKAPGGISYEQYF
TRBD2	TRBJ2-3	many	TRBV7-2	TGTGCCAGCAGCCCCGGACTAGCGGAAAAGCCGTATTTT	CASSPGLAEKPYF
-	TRBJ2-1	many	TRBV28	TGTGCCAGCAGCCTGGGGGGCCAAACCTACAATGAGCAGTTCTTC	CASSLGGQTYNEQFF
-	TRBJ2-3	-	TRBV18	TGTGCCAGCTCACCACCGGCTGATACGCAGTATTTT	CASSPPADTQYF
TRBD2	TRBJ2-5	many	TRBV12-3/TRBV12-4	TGTGCCAGCAGCGGCGGTAGCGGGAGGGTGGAGACCCAGTACTTC	CASSGGSGRVETQYF
-	TRBJ2-2	many	TRBV27	TGTGCCAGCATTAGTAGGGGGAGGCTGCGGACCGGGGAGCTGTTTTTT	CASISRGRLRTGELFF
-	TRBJ2-1	many	TRBV24-1	TGTGCCACCAGTGAATCCGGACGGGGCAATGAGCAGTTCTTC	CATSESGRGNEQFF
TRBD1	TRBJ2-7	many	TRBV28	TGTGCCAGCAGTTCCCCGGGACAGATTCAAGAGCAGTACTTC	CASSSPGQIQEQYF
-	TRBJ2-5	-	TRBV12-3/TRBV12-4	TGTGCCAGCAGTTTCCCAGGGAAAGAGACCCAGCACTTC	CASSFPGKETQHF
-	TRBJ2-2	medium-sized	TRBV5-1	TGCGCCAGCAGCCCCAGTGGCACCGGGGAGCTGTTTTTT	CASSPSGTGELFF
-	TRBJ2-4	-	TRBV3-1	TGTGCCAGCAGCCACAGGGGGGTAAACATTCAGTACTTC	CASSHRGVNIQYF
TRBD1	TRBJ1-6	many	TRBV2	TGTGCCAGCAGTCCGGGACAGGGTAATTCACCCCTCCACTTT	CASSPGQGNSPLHF
TRBD1	TRBJ1-1	many	TRBV20-1	TGCAGTGCTAGTCTGGTTGGAGGGGGCTGGAGGACTGAAGCTTTCTTT	CSASLVGGGWRTEAFF
-	TRBJ1-1	many	TRBV6-1	TGTGCCAGCAGTGATGCGGGCAGGGCCCGCACTGAAGCTTTCTTT	CASSDAGRARTEAFF
TRBD2	TRBJ2-1	-	TRBV7-2	TGTGCCAGCACCCTTCTAGCGGGGGGGCTGGGTGAGCAGTTCTTC	CASTLLAGGLGEQFF
TRBD1	TRBJ1-1	medium-sized	TRBV20-1	TGCAGTGCTAGTAAGGGGGCGAACATGAACACTGAAGCTTTCTTT	CSASKGANMNTEAFF
TRBD2	TRBJ2-1	many	TRBV27	TGTGCCAGCAGTTACCTAGCGGGAGAAAATGAGCAGTTCTTC	CASSYLAGENEQFF
-	TRBJ2-3	few	TRBV7-2	TGTGCCAGCAGCGAGGACTGGGTAGGGGATACGCAGTATTTT	CASSEDWVGDTQYF
TRBD1	TRBJ2-3	-	TRBV18	TGTGCCAGCTCACCGGGGACAGTGAACACAGATATGCAGTATTTT	CASSPGTVNTDMQYF
-	TRBJ1-1	many	TRBV28	TGTGCCAGTAGGCGCCCGGGAGTGAACACTGAAGCTTTCTTT	CASRRPGVNTEAFF
-	TRBJ1-2	many	TRBV20-1	TGCAGTGCTAGAGACCCGCTCCATTATGGCTACACCTTC	CSARDPLHYGYTF
TRBD2	TRBJ2-1	-	TRBV7-2	TGTGCCAGCAGCTTAGTAGGGACTAAGCAGGTTGATGAGCAGTTCTTC	CASSLVGTKQVDEQFF
-	TRBJ1-1	many	TRBV10-2	TGCGCCAGCAGAGCAGGGGCGATGAACACTGAAGCTTTCTTT	CASRAGAMNTEAFF
-	TRBJ1-4	few	TRBV7-6	TGTGCTAGCAGCTTAGGATATGAAAAACTGTTTTTT	CASSLGYEKLFF
-	TRBJ1-5	medium-sized	TRBV6-5	TGTGCCAGCAGCCCCGACTTTGGAACCTCACGACAGCCCCAGCATTTT	CASSPDFGTSRQPQHF
-	TRBJ1-2	many	TRBV2	TGTGCCAGCAATACCCTTGGGGGGAACTATGGCTACACCTTC	CASNTLGGNYGYTF
-	TRBJ2-3	many	TRBV10-3	TGTGCCATCAGGCGGGGCCCTCTCACAGATACGCAGTATTTT	CAIRRGPLTDTQYF
-	TRBJ1-5	many	TRBV28	TGTGCCACCACTTCCGAGGTTCGGCCCCAGCATTTT	CATTSEVRPQHF
-	TRBJ1-4	-	TRBV5-5	TGTGCCAGCAGCTTATACCCCGGGACGGAGAATGAAAAACTGTTTTTT	CASSLYPGTENEKLFF
-	TRBJ1-2	many	TRBV6-6	TGTGCCAGCAGCTCTGGGGGCTATGGCTACACCTTC	CASSSGGYGYTF
-	TRBJ1-2	many	TRBV27	TGTGCCAGCAGTCGCCGGGGGGTTGATGGCTACACCTTC	CASSRRGVDGYTF
-	TRBJ1-5	few	TRBV10-3	TGTGCCATCAGGGGGACCCAAGAAATAGCCCAGCATTTT	CAIRGTQEIAQHF
TRBD1	TRBJ2-7	many	TRBV12-5	TGTGCTAGTGGTCACAGGACAGGACCCTACGAGCAGTACTTC	CASGHRTGPYEQYF
-	TRBJ2-1	medium-sized	TRBV10-3	TGTGCCACTCTCAATTACCAGGGTAATGAGCAGTTCTTC	CATLNYQGNEQFF
-	TRBJ2-4	many	TRBV28	TGTGCCAGCAGAGGGACATCCGGGCGAAACATTCAGTACTTC	CASRGTSGRNIQYF
TRBD1	TRBJ2-1	many	TRBV7-2	TGTGCCAGCAGCTACCGGGGACAGTCTGTAAGGTTCTTC	CASSYRGQSVRFF
TRBD1	TRBJ2-5	few	TRBV7-7	TGTGCTAGCAGCTTACAAGACAGGGCAGGGACCCAGTACTTC	CASSLQDRAGTQYF
TRBD2	TRBJ2-1	many	TRBV10-3	TGTGCCATCTCTAGCGGGGGCTCCTACAATGAGCAGTTCTTC	CAISSGGSYNEQFF
-	TRBJ1-2	few	TRBV12-3/TRBV12-4	TGTGCCAGCAGGGGGGACGGCTTTAACTATGGCTACACCTTC	CASRGDGFNYGYTF
-	TRBJ1-6	many	TRBV14	TGTGCCAGCAGCCAAGATGTGCCCGGACTTAATTCACCCCTCCACTTT	CASSQDVPGLNSPLHF
TRBD1	TRBJ1-5	many	TRBV29-1	TGCAGCGTAATGGGCAGGGGGGATCAGCCCCAGCATTTT	CSVMGRGDQPQHF
-	TRBJ1-1	many	TRBV9	TGTGCCAGCAGCGTAGGAGGAGGAACACCCGAAGCTTTCTTT	CASSVGGGTPEAFF
-	TRBJ2-3	-	TRBV11-2	TGTGCCAGCAGGTCCAGGGAAACAGATACGCAGTATTTT	CASRSRETDTQYF
-	TRBJ2-3	-	TRBV5-6	TGTGCCAGCAGCTTGGCCCCGGTCCGATTAGATACGCAGTATTTT	CASSLAPVRLDTQYF
TRBD2	TRBJ2-5	many	TRBV12-3/TRBV12-4	TGTGCCAGCAGTTTAAGGACTAGCGGGTTAGGGCAAGAGACCCAGTACTTC	CASSLRTSGLGQETQYF
-	TRBJ2-2	few	TRBV6-6	TGTGCCAGCACCCAGGGGAGAACCGGGGAGCTGTTTTTT	CASTQGRTGELFF
TRBD2	TRBJ2-7	-	TRBV3-1	TGTGCCAGCAGCCAAGTAGCGGGAGGAAGATACGAGCAGTACTTC	CASSQVAGGRYEQYF
TRBD2	TRBJ2-1	few	TRBV18	TGTGCCAGCTCACTAGCCCTAGCGGGGATGTACAATGAGCAGTTCTTC	CASSLALAGMYNEQFF
-	TRBJ2-7	-	TRBV3-1	TGTGCCAGCAGCCAAGTGCAGGGCGACGAGCAGTACTTC	CASSQVQGDEQYF
TRBD2	TRBJ2-1	many	TRBV28	TGTGCCAGCAGTTTATGGGGGACTAGCGGGTTTAATGAGCAGTTCTTC	CASSLWGTSGFNEQFF
-	TRBJ1-5	few	TRBV21-1	TGTGCCAGCAGCAACCCGACAGGGGACAAGAATCAGCCCCAGCATTTT	CASSNPTGDKNQPQHF
-	TRBJ2-7	many	TRBV10-3	TGTGCCATCAGTGAGCCCCGGGGGAACTACGAGCAGTACTTC	CAISEPRGNYEQYF